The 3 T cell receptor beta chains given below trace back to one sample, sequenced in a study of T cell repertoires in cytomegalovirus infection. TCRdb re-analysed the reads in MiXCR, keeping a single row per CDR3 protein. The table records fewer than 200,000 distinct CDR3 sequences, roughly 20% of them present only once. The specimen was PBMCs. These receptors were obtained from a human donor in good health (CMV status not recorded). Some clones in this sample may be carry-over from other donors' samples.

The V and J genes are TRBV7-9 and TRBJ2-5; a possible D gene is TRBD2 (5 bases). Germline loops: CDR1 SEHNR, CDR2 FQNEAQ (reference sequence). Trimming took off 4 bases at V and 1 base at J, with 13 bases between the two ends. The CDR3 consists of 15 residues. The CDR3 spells CASSSLLGRQETQYF. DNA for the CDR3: TGTGCCAGCAGCTCCCTACTAGGACGCCAAGAGACCCAGTACTTC. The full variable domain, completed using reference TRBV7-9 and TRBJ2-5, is DTGVSQNPRHKITKRGQNVTFRCDPISEHNRLYWYRQTLGQGPEFLTYFQNEAQLEKSRLLSDRFSAERPKGSFSTLEIQRTEQGDSAMYLCASSSLLGRQETQYFGPGTRLLVL.

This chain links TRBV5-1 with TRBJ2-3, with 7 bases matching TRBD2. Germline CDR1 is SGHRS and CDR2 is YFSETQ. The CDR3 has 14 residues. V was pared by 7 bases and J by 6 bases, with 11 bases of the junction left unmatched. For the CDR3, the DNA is TGCGCCAGCTCCCTGGGGCGGGAGAGTGATACGCAGTATTTT. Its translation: CASSLGRESDTQYF.

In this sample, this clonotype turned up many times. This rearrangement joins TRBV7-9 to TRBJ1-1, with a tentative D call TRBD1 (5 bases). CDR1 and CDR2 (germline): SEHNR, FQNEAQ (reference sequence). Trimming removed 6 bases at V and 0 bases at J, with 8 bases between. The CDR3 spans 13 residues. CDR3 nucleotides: TGTGCCAGCAGACCGGACATGAACACTGAAGCTTTCTTT. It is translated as CASRPDMNTEAFF. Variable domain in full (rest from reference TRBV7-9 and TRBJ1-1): DTGVSQNPRHKITKRGQNVTFRCDPISEHNRLYWYRQTLGQGPEFLTYFQNEAQLEKSRLLSDRFSAERPKGSFSTLEIQRTEQGDSAMYLCASRPDMNTEAFFGQGTRLTVV.